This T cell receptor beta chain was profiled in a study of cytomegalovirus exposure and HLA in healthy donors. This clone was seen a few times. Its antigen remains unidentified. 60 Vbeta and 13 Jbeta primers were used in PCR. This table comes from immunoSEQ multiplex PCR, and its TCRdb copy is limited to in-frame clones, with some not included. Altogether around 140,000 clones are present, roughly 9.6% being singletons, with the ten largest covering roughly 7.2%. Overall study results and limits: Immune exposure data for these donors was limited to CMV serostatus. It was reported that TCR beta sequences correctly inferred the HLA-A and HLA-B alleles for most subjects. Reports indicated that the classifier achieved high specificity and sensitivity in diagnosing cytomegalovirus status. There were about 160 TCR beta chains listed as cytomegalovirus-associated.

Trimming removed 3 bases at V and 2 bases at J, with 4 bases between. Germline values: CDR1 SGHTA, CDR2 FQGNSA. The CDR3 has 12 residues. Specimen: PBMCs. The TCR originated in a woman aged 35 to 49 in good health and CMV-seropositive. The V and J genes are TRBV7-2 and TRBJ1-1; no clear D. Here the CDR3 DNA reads TGTGCCAGCAGCTTTAGTAACACTGAAGCTTTCTTT. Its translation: CASSFSNTEAFF.